This T cell receptor beta chain derives from a study of cytomegalovirus exposure and HLA in healthy donors. Overall study: There were roughly 80 million unique TCRs (from HLA-typed donors) in an early data release. The study's findings and limits: In a later analysis, HLA-associated TCR beta chains were more clonally expanded than equally common others. The HLA-A and HLA-B alleles of most subjects were reportedly predicted accurately from TCR beta sequences.

This CDR3 contains 11 residues. This clone came up a few times. Its antigen is not known. PCR involved 60 Vbeta and 13 Jbeta primers. Assay: immunoSEQ multiplex PCR; the TCRdb copy retains only in-frame clones and omits some. The table records roughly 290,000 clones, 70% to 90% of them present only once. The receptor was isolated from a woman aged 18-35 years in good health and CMV-seronegative. V usage is TRBV21-1 and J usage is TRBJ1-2. TRBV21-1 is a recognized pseudogene. Input material: PBMCs. Here the CDR3 DNA reads TGTGCCAGCAACCCGAGGAGAGGCTACACCTTC. Translated, it gives CASNPRRGYTF.